This T cell receptor (beta chain) came from a study of T cells after yellow fever vaccination. The study's findings and limits: Bulk-population clonotypes that are abundant could appear as contaminants in FACS-sorted repertoires. Some clonotypes were seen in both the CD4 and the CD8 compartments. These made up a small share and likely arose from convergent recombination. The secondary T-cell response peaked on day 5, not day 15, but was weaker.

In making TCR cDNA, 5'RACE template switching added a universal primer site and UMIs to it. TCRdb redid the calling of the 5' RACE reads with MiXCR, one entry per CDR3 protein. The sample lists roughly 30,000 distinct CDR3 sequences, around 5.8% occurring once. The sample holds many counts of this clonotype. J lost 2 bases, V lost 3 bases, and 1 base had no gene match. The CDR3 spans 14 residues. The germline gives CDR1 SGHTA, CDR2 FQGTGA. The genes are TRBV7-3 and TRBJ2-1; TRBD2 aligns across 7 bases. This material consisted of PBMCs, either bulk or a sorted T-cell subset (CD4+, CD8+, memory, or dextramer-sorted; not recorded which), taken on the day of the yellow fever booster vaccination. The source is a man in his thirties or forties who received the YFV17D yellow fever vaccine. CDR3 DNA sequence: TGTGCCAGCAGCTTGGGAGGGCCCTACAATGAGCAGTTCTTC. This codes for CASSLGGPYNEQFF.